Below are 4 T cell receptor beta chains sequenced from a single sample in a study of T cell responses to AZD1222 COVID-19 vaccine (dated by TCRdb to about 2021). The time point label here, explained by the study, means: baseline before first vaccination. Libraries were constructed by the immunoSEQ multiplex PCR assay. What TCRdb holds here is the immuneACCESS table cut down to in-frame rearrangements. Part of the clones is not present; checked against another copy, under half of the missing clones reflect an unresolved V gene, and the others are unexplained. The sample yields about 160,000 clones; around 94% were counted once. Roughly 1.2% of the sample rests with the top ten. The sample consisted of peripheral blood, taken on day 0 of AZD1222 vaccination. These receptors all come from an adult in good health.

The gene calls are TRBV4-1 and TRBJ2-5, with TRBD1 identical over 7 bases. The trim removed 2 bases at V and 4 bases at J, leaving 7 bases unmatched. This CDR3 is built from 15 residues. CDR1 and CDR2 from the germline V gene are MGHRA and YSYEKL. CDR3 sequence: CASSQNLGQTETQYF. CDR3 in DNA: TGCGCCAGCAGCCAAAATTTGGGACAGACAGAGACCCAGTACTTC.

The CDR3 loop is CASSYTSASGRYEQYV. The CDR3 DNA is TGTGCCAGCAGCTACACATCGGCTAGCGGGAGATACGAGCAGTACGTC. The chain combines TRBV7-9 with TRBJ2-7; 10 bases match TRBD2. This CDR3 is 16 amino acids long. In germline, CDR1 is SEHNR, CDR2 FQNEAQ (reference sequence). The ends lost 4 bases at V and 4 bases at J; junction bases unmatched: 10.

The chain links TRBV5-1 to TRBJ2-5; TRBD2 matches 10 bases. Unmatched junction bases numbered 3, after V lost 2 bases and J lost 2 bases. The CDR3 runs 15 residues. CDR1 and CDR2 (germline): SGHRS, YFSETQ. CDR3: CASSLTSGVQETQYF. The DNA for the CDR3 is TGCGCCAGCAGCTTAACTAGCGGGGTTCAAGAGACCCAGTACTTC.

The chain is built from TRBV2 and TRBJ2-3; 11 bases are shared with TRBD2. The germline V gene has CDR1 SNHLY and CDR2 FYNNEI. V lost 6 bases, J lost 7 bases, and 9 bases stayed unmatched. The CDR3 is 15 amino acids. As DNA, the CDR3 is TGTGCCAGCAGGGAGACTAGCGGGGATTTACATACGCAGTATTTT. This translates into CASRETSGDLHTQYF.